These 28 T cell receptor beta chains were sequenced from one sample in a study of T cells after yellow fever vaccination. Each CDR3 protein is one row after TCRdb ran MiXCR on the 5' RACE reads. The sample gives 300,000 or so distinct CDR3 sequences, 10% to 15% of which show up once; about 0.54% is in the top ten. Source: CD4+ T cells sorted from PBMCs, taken 45 days after the yellow fever booster vaccination. The source is a young man who received the YFV17D yellow fever vaccine.

This clonotype was found many times. This sequence joins TRBV7-6 and TRBJ2-1, with D perhaps matching TRBD2 (5 bases). The CDR3 runs 13 residues. The germline gives CDR1 SGHVS, CDR2 FNYEAQ. The ends were cut back, 1 base at V and 8 bases at J, with 9 bases in the middle. Here the CDR3 reads CASSLVSGYEQFF. DNA of the CDR3: TGTGCCAGCAGCTTAGTATCGGGATATGAGCAGTTCTTC.

This chain uses TRBV10-3 with TRBJ2-7; 14 bases agree with TRBD2. The trim removed 4 bases at V and 6 bases at J, leaving 5 bases unmatched. Germline assignment: CDR1 ENHRY and CDR2 SYGVKD. The CDR3 runs to 15 residues. CDR3 loop: CAISGGTSGSLEQYF. Here the CDR3 DNA reads TGTGCCATCAGTGGGGGGACTAGCGGGAGTCTCGAGCAGTACTTC.

The chain couples TRBV4-2 to TRBJ1-6, with D uncertain. From germline, CDR1 is LGHNA and CDR2 YNFKEQ. The V gene lost 9 bases and the J gene lost 7 bases, with 16 bases spanning the gap. The CDR3 is made up of 14 amino acids. The chain's CDR3 is CARGGHSKNSPLHF. The DNA of the CDR3 is TGTGCCAGGGGAGGGCATTCTAAAAATTCACCCCTCCACTTT.

The sample holds a few counts of this clonotype. The V gene is TRBV5-1, the J gene TRBJ2-3, with TRBD2 as a possible D gene (6 bases). V was shortened by 4 bases and J by 0 bases, with 18 bases between the two germline ends. The CDR3 spans 17 residues. CDR1 is SGHRS and CDR2 is YFSETQ in the germline V gene. CDR3 nucleotides: TGCGCCAGCAGCCCTGGTCTGGGGGGACCTAGCACAGATACGCAGTATTTT. The encoded protein is CASSPGLGGPSTDTQYF.

The V gene is TRBV30, the J gene TRBJ1-5, with 11 positions matching TRBD1. This CDR3 spans 16 amino acids. CDR1 and CDR2 (germline): GTSNPN, SVGIG (reference sequence). V gave up 5 bases and J gave up 5 bases; unmatched junction bases: 11. This CDR3 is CAWQKTGTGGYQPQHF. The CDR3 DNA sequence: TGTGCCTGGCAAAAAACCGGGACAGGGGGGTATCAGCCCCAGCATTTT. The full variable domain, its missing parts supplied by reference TRBV30 and TRBJ1-5, is SQTIHQWPATLVQPVGSPLSLECTVEGTSNPNLYWYRQAAGRGLQLLFYSVGIGQISSEVPQNLSASRPQDRQFILSSKKLLLSDSGFYLCAWQKTGTGGYQPQHFGDGTRLSIL.

The chain carries TRBV25-1 and TRBJ1-1; D remains unclear. Germline CDR1 reads MGHDK; CDR2 reads SYGVNS. V shed 7 bases and J shed 6 bases, with 9 bases lying between them. This CDR3 is 11 amino acids long. CDR3 in amino acids: CASTRWPEAFF. The DNA for the CDR3 is TGTGCCAGCACTCGTTGGCCTGAAGCTTTCTTT.

This clonotype was detected many times. The chain is built from TRBV20-1 and TRBJ2-1, with TRBD2 as a possible D gene (6 bases). This CDR3 region has 11 residues. V was cut by 6 bases and J by 6 bases, with 9 bases left in between. Germline V gene data show CDR1 as DFQATT and CDR2 as SNEGSKA (reference sequence). Here the CDR3 DNA reads TGCAGTGCCAGACTAGGCAATGAGCAGTTCTTC. It codes for CSARLGNEQFF.

This clonotype occurred many times. This chain uses TRBV10-3 with TRBJ2-7; D is undetermined. The CDR3 extends over 14 amino acids. In germline, CDR1 is ENHRY, CDR2 SYGVKD. Trimming took off 4 bases at V and 3 bases at J, with 13 bases between the two ends. CDR3 residues: CAISVQFPSYEQYF. The DNA of the CDR3 is TGTGCCATCAGTGTACAGTTCCCTAGCTACGAGCAGTACTTC.

The V gene is TRBV7-2, the J gene TRBJ2-2; D is perhaps TRBD2 (5 bases). The CDR3 is made up of 14 amino acids. Trimming cost V 4 bases and J 5 bases, with 11 bases left between them. Germline V gene data show CDR1 as SGHTA and CDR2 as FQGNSA. The CDR3 loop reads CASSSVGGTGELFF. The CDR3 DNA is TGTGCCAGCAGCTCGGTCGGAGGAACCGGGGAGCTGTTTTTT.

This clonotype has a handful of counts. The V and J genes are TRBV5-1 and TRBJ2-7; possible D gene TRBD1, 5 bases. V was clipped by 0 bases and J by 5 bases, with 12 bases between them. The germline CDR1 and CDR2 sequences are SGHRS and YFSETQ. The CDR3 totals 14 residues. The CDR3 region has the DNA TGCGCCAGCAGCTTGGAGGGGCCACTAAACGAGCAGTACTTC. Protein product: CASSLEGPLNEQYF.

The gene calls are TRBV20-1 and TRBJ1-1, with a weak D call TRBD1 (5 bases). V lost 3 bases and J lost 1, with 9 bases in between. Per the germline V gene, CDR1 is DFQATT and CDR2 is SNEGSKA (reference sequence). The CDR3 totals 13 residues. CDR3 bases: TGCAGTGCTAGTGTGGGGGGGAACACTGAAGCTTTCTTT. Translating gives CSASVGGNTEAFF.

The chain recombines TRBV10-3 with TRBJ2-7, with D unresolved. Germline CDR1 is ENHRY and CDR2 is SYGVKD. This CDR3 has 13 residues. V was pared by 3 bases and J by 7 bases, with 13 bases between. CDR3 bases: TGTGCCATCAGTGATAGCTACCATGGGGAGCAGTACTTC. Amino acids: CAISDSYHGEQYF.

This clonotype was seen many times. V and J are TRBV5-1 and TRBJ1-1; 8 bases are a match to TRBD1. The germline V gene encodes CDR1 SGHRS and CDR2 YFSETQ. V lost 3 bases to trimming and J lost 2 bases; unmatched junction nucleotides: 6. The CDR3 is 15 amino acids. DNA of the CDR3: TGCGCCAGCAGCTCCCGACAGGGGATCAACACTGAAGCTTTCTTT. Translation gives CASSSRQGINTEAFF.

The J gene is TRBJ2-5, the V gene TRBV5-6, with D perhaps matching TRBD2 (6 bases). Trimming removed 1 base from V and 2 bases from J, with 18 bases in between. Per germline, CDR1 SGHDT and CDR2 YYEEEE. The CDR3 runs to 17 residues. The CDR3: CASSLFLGEVGQETQYF. The DNA of the CDR3 is TGTGCCAGCAGCTTGTTTTTAGGGGAGGTAGGGCAAGAGACCCAGTACTTC. The complete variable domain, with remaining parts taken from reference TRBV5-6 and TRBJ2-5, reads DAGVTQSPTHLIKTRGQQVTLRCSPKSGHDTVSWYQQALGQGPQFIFQYYEEEERQRGNFPDRFSGHQFPNYSSELNVNALLLGDSALYLCASSLFLGEVGQETQYFGPGTRLLVL.

V and J are TRBV7-9 and TRBJ2-7, with 11 bases identical to TRBD2. This CDR3 spans 15 amino acids. Germline V gene lookup returns CDR1 SEHNR and CDR2 FQNEAQ (reference sequence). With 4 bases clipped from V and 3 bases from J, the junction kept 5 bases outside the gene matches. The CDR3 DNA follows: TGTGCCAGCAGCTCGGGACTAGCGGAGCTCTACGAGCAGTACTTC. Residues: CASSSGLAELYEQYF.

This chain joins TRBV5-1 and TRBJ2-7, with no clear D. This CDR3 has 15 amino acids. The V and J ends lost 5 bases and 0 bases respectively, with 15 bases between them. Germline V lookup: CDR1 SGHRS, CDR2 YFSETQ. The CDR3 reads CASSRIRSNSYEQYF. Here the CDR3 DNA reads TGCGCCAGCAGTAGAATACGTTCGAACTCCTACGAGCAGTACTTC.

V gene TRBV4-3 combines with J gene TRBJ2-2; tentatively, D is TRBD1 (6 bases). Germline lookup yields CDR1 LGHNA and CDR2 YSLEER. CDR3 length: 13 amino acids. Trimming removed 3 bases from V and 9 bases from J, with 11 bases in between. CDR3 loop: CASSHQDSRELFF. The CDR3 nucleotides are TGCGCCAGCAGCCATCAGGACAGCAGGGAGCTGTTTTTT.

This clonotype was recorded a few times. The chain couples TRBV7-9 to TRBJ1-5; 7 positions match TRBD1. The CDR3 covers 15 residues. Germline values: CDR1 SEHNR, CDR2 FQNEAQ (reference sequence). The J segment lost 6 bases and the V segment lost 1 base, leaving 6 bases of the junction unmatched. This CDR3 reads CASSLEGGYGQPQHF. CDR3 nucleotides: TGTGCCAGCAGCTTAGAAGGGGGCTACGGTCAGCCCCAGCATTTT.

This clonotype was detected only a few times. The chain combines TRBV15 with TRBJ2-2; 9 nucleotides line up with TRBD2. V dropped 2 bases and J dropped 5; count of bases not matched to a gene: 15. This CDR3 region has 19 residues. The germline gives CDR1 LNHNV, CDR2 YYDKDF (reference sequence). CDR3 sequence (DNA): TGTGCCACCAGCAGACCCCTAGGGAGTAGCGGGGGCCAAACCGGGGAGCTGTTTTTT. It codes for CATSRPLGSSGGQTGELFF.

The V and J genes are TRBV19 and TRBJ1-5, with TRBD1 identical over 8 bases. V shed 11 bases, J shed 0 bases, and the junction held 6 bases outside the gene matches. CDR3 length equals 14 residues. Germline values: CDR1 LNHDA, CDR2 SQIVND (reference sequence). The CDR3: CAGDRQNSNQPQHF. The CDR3 nucleotides are TGTGCCGGGGACAGGCAAAATAGCAATCAGCCCCAGCATTTT.

This clonotype was observed a handful of times. The rearrangement uses TRBV12-3 or TRBV12-4 and TRBJ2-1; weak D call: TRBD2 (6 bases). The CDR3 extends over 16 amino acids. Trimming pared 6 bases from V and 0 bases from J, leaving 15 bases between. In DNA, the CDR3 is TGTGCCAGCAGCACGGCGGGACGAAGCTCCTACAATGAGCAGTTCTTC. This encodes CASSTAGRSSYNEQFF.

V usage is TRBV7-2 and J usage is TRBJ2-3, with TRBD1 matching 7 bases. CDR3 length: 17 residues. Germline V gene sequence: CDR1 SGHTA, CDR2 FQGNSA. Unmatched junction bases numbered 11, after V lost 1 base and J lost 4 bases. The CDR3 nucleotides read TGTGCCAGCAGCTTAGGGCCAGGGGGTTTAAGGGCAGATACGCAGTATTTT. The encoded protein is CASSLGPGGLRADTQYF.

The chain employs TRBV7-9 and TRBJ2-1; D may correspond to TRBD1 or TRBD2 (5 bases each). Germline CDR1 and CDR2: SEHNR and FQNEAQ (reference sequence). The length of the CDR3 is 14 residues. The germline V and J ends were trimmed by 2 bases and 4 bases, with 9 bases remaining between them. The CDR3 is CASSLTGPYNEQFF. CDR3 nucleotide sequence: TGTGCCAGCAGCTTAACGGGACCATACAATGAGCAGTTCTTC.

This sequence joins TRBV5-1 and TRBJ2-3, with D possibly being TRBD1 (6 bases). Germline CDR1 SGHRS, CDR2 YFSETQ. The CDR3 has 16 residues. V was clipped by 4 bases and J by 5 bases, with 20 bases between them. CDR3 sequence (DNA): TGCGCCAGCAGCCTGGGTTTCCCGGGACAAGGAGATACGCAGTATTTT. Amino acid sequence: CASSLGFPGQGDTQYF.

This clonotype was seen at least ten times. The rearrangement uses TRBV5-1 and TRBJ2-3, with 8 bases matching TRBD2. Looked up from germline, CDR1 is SGHRS and CDR2 is YFSETQ. The CDR3 contains 16 residues. V gave up 0 bases and J gave up 5 bases; unmatched junction bases: 8. The CDR3 DNA is TGCGCCAGCAGCTTGGAGCCAGCGGGAGTCGGAGATACGCAGTATTTT. This translates into CASSLEPAGVGDTQYF. The variable domain in full, with the rest retrieved from reference TRBV5-1 and TRBJ2-3, is KAGVTQTPRYLIKTRGQQVTLSCSPISGHRSVSWYQQTPGQGLQFLFEYFSETQRNKGNFPGRFSGRQFSNSRSEMNVSTLELGDSALYLCASSLEPAGVGDTQYFGPGTRLTVL.

The V call is TRBV6-2 or TRBV6-3, the J call TRBJ2-2; 8 nucleotides align to TRBD1. The CDR3 has 14 residues. Germline CDR1 and CDR2: MNHEY and SVGEGT. Unmatched junction bases numbered 4, after V lost 6 bases and J lost 4 bases. The CDR3: CASRDRAGTGELFF. The CDR3, as DNA: TGTGCCAGCAGGGACAGGGCTGGCACCGGGGAGCTGTTTTTT.

Only a few counts were recorded for this clonotype. The chain recombines TRBV4-3 with TRBJ2-5; D is unclear. Germline loops: CDR1 LGHNA, CDR2 YSLEER. V lost 0 bases and J lost 4, with 6 bases in between. The CDR3 sequence is 13 residues long. In DNA, the CDR3 is TGCGCCAGCAGCCAAGATTCAGGAGAGACCCAGTACTTC. It yields the protein CASSQDSGETQYF.

The chain recombines TRBV20-1 with TRBJ1-4; unclear D gene. The CDR3 loop spans 16 amino acids. CDR1 and CDR2 from the germline V gene are DFQATT and SNEGSKA (reference sequence). V lost 3 bases and J lost 3, with 17 bases in between. Written as DNA, the CDR3 is TGCAGTGCTAGTTCCGACGGTCTGCGAGCTAATGAAAAACTGTTTTTT. Residues: CSASSDGLRANEKLFF.